This T cell receptor beta chain originates from a study of blood T cell repertoires in COVID-19. Looking at the study overall: Both acute and convalescent COVID-19 samples were obtained from the United States, Italy and Spain.

As handled by the study authors: Using reference gene primer amplification, nucleated cell counts were estimated. Libraries were prepared by immunoSEQ multiplex PCR; TCRdb keeps only in-frame clonotypes and omits some of them. V and J calls plus clone size are reproduced from that table; the DNA served to infer D and trimming. This table has about 120,000 clones, roughly 90% appearing once. From germline, CDR1 is LNHDA and CDR2 SQIVND (reference sequence). Trimming at V came to 6 bases and at J to 5 bases, leaving 5 bases not matched to a gene. The CDR3 extends over 14 amino acids. Patients in Seattle were enrolled during active infection, then followed longitudinally.

Sequenced input: peripheral blood. The chain is built from TRBV19 and TRBJ1-1, with TRBD1 matching over 11 bases. This TCR was recovered from a woman in her sixties or seventies with COVID-19, enrolled during active disease. The CDR3 nucleotides are TGTGCCAGTAGCGTCCGGGACAGGGGGACTGAAGCTTTCTTT. Translated, it gives CASSVRDRGTEAFF.